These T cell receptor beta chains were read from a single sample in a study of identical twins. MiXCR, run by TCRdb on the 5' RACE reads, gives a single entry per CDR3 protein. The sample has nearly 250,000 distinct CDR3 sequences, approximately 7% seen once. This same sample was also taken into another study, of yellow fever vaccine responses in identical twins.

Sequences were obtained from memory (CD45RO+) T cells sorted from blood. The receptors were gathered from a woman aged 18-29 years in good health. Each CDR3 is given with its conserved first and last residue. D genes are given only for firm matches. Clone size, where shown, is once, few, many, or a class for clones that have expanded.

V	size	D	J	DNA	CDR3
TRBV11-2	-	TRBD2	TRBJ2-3	TGTGCCAGCAGCTTAGACCCTAGCGGGAGGGGAGAAGATACGCAGTATTTT	CASSLDPSGRGEDTQYF
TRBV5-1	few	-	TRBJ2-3	TGCGCCAGCAGCTCACGCGCTCTGGGAAAAGATACGCAGTATTTT	CASSSRALGKDTQYF
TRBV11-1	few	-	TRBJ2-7	TGTGCCAGCAGCGCTAGGTGGTTCGGGGTTGATGACAGATACGAGCAGTACTTC	CASSARWFGVDDRYEQYF
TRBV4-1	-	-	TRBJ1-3	TGCGCCAGCAGCCAAGGCTTTGCCCCTGGAAACACCATATATTTT	CASSQGFAPGNTIYF
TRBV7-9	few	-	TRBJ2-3	TGTGCCAGCAGCTCCCAACGGGGGACGAGCACAGATACGCAGTATTTT	CASSSQRGTSTDTQYF
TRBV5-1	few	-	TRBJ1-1	TGCGCCAGCAGCGTGGACATGAACACTGAAGCTTTCTTT	CASSVDMNTEAFF
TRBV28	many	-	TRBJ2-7	TGTGCCAGCTATTCAGAAGGGGGAGGCTACGAGCAGTACTTC	CASYSEGGGYEQYF
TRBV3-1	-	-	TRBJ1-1	TGTGCCAGCAGCCAAGTAAGTGGCACTGAAGCTTTCTTT	CASSQVSGTEAFF
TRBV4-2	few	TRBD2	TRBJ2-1	TGTGCCAGCAGCCAAGTAGAGGGTAGCGGGGGGACCACCTACAATGAGCAGTTCTTC	CASSQVEGSGGTTYNEQFF
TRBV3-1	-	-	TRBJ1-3	TGTGCCAGCAGCCAAGGCTGGGGAACAGGCTCTGGAAACACCATATATTTT	CASSQGWGTGSGNTIYF
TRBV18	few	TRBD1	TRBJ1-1	TGTGCCAGCTCACCGAAACAGGGGGGTGAAGCTTTCTTT	CASSPKQGGEAFF
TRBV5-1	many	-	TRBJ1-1	TGCGCCAGCAGCTTGGGGCCGGCGGGAATGAACACTGAAGCTTTCTTT	CASSLGPAGMNTEAFF
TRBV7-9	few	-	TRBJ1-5	TGTGCCAGCAGCTTAGGGGACGGTTTACAGAATCAGCCCCAGCATTTT	CASSLGDGLQNQPQHF
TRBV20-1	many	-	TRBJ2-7	TGCAGTGCAACGATCGACGGATACGAGCAGTACTTC	CSATIDGYEQYF
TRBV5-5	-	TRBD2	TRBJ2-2	TGTGCCAGCAGCTTTCCAGCGGGGACCTTCGACACCGGGGAGCTGTTTTTT	CASSFPAGTFDTGELFF
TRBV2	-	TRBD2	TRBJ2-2	TGTGCCAGCAGTGCGGCTAGCGGAGGGAGGGAGCTGTTTTTT	CASSAASGGRELFF
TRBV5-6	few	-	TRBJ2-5	TGTGCCAGCGGGCCTCGGGTTCGGGAGACCCAGTACTTC	CASGPRVRETQYF
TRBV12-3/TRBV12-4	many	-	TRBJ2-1	TGTGCCAGCAGTTACGCTTTCGACAGCTCCTACAATGAGCAGTTCTTC	CASSYAFDSSYNEQFF
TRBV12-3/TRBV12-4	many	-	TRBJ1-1	TGTGCCAGCAGTTTAGGAGCAGGATCGGCTTTCTTT	CASSLGAGSAFF
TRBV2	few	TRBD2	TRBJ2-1	TGTGCCAGCAGTGACACTAGCGGGGGGCGCAGCTCCTACAATGAGCAGTTCTTC	CASSDTSGGRSSYNEQFF
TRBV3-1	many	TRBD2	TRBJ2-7	TGTGCCAGCAGCCAACCCACGATAGCGGGAGGAGCCTACGAGCAGTACTTC	CASSQPTIAGGAYEQYF
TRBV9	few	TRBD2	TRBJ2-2	TGTGCCAGCAGCGTACTTGGTCTAGCGGGGGGATCATCAGGAAAGAAGCTGTTTTTT	CASSVLGLAGGSSGKKLFF
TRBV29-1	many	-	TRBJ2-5	TGCAGCGTTGATCGGGGCGGGGTAGAGGCCCAGTACTTC	CSVDRGGVEAQYF
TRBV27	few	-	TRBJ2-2	TGTGCCAGCAGTGAATTCGGGGAGCTGTTTTTT	CASSEFGELFF
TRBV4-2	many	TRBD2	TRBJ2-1	TGTGCCAGCAGCCAAGATTTCAGCGGGGGGCCCAATGAGCAGTTCTTC	CASSQDFSGGPNEQFF
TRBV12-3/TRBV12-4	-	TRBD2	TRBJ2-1	TGTGCCAGCAGGGGCGGCAGCGGGGGGCAGGAAGAGCAGTTCTTC	CASRGGSGGQEEQFF
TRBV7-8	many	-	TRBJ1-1	TGTGCCAGCAGCTTTCAGTTAGTGAGCACTGAAGCTTTCTTT	CASSFQLVSTEAFF
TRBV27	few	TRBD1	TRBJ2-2	TGTGCCAGCAATTCTCGGACAGGGGGCAGAACCGGGGAGCTGTTTTTT	CASNSRTGGRTGELFF
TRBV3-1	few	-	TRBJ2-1	TGTGCCAGCAGCCATAGCAATGAGCAGTTCTTC	CASSHSNEQFF
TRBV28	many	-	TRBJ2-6	TGTGCCAGCACCCTAACTGGGCAGACTGGGGCCAACGTCCTGACTTTC	CASTLTGQTGANVLTF
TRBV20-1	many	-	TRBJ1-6	TGCAGTGCTAGAGATTTGGAGGGGAACTATAATTCACCCCTCCACTTT	CSARDLEGNYNSPLHF
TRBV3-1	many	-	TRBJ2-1	TGTGCCAGCAGCCACGTGGGTAGCGAGAATGAGCAGTTCTTC	CASSHVGSENEQFF
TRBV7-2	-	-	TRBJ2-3	TGTGCCAGCAGCCGGAAATGGGGGTACACAGATACGCAGTATTTT	CASSRKWGYTDTQYF
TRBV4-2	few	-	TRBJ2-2	TGTGCCAGCAGCCAAGACCTTTCGGGTCGGAGCACCGGGGAGCTGTTTTTT	CASSQDLSGRSTGELFF
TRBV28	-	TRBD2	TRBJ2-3	TGTGCCAGCAGTTTATTGGGACTAGCGGGGGGCGGGACAGATACGCAGTATTTT	CASSLLGLAGGGTDTQYF
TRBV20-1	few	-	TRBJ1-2	TGCAGTGTAGGGGGGCGGAATGGCTACACCTTC	CSVGGRNGYTF
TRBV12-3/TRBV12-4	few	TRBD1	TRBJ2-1	TGTGCCAGCCGGAACAGGGGTACCTACAATGAGCAGTTCTTC	CASRNRGTYNEQFF
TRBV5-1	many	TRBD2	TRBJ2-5	TGCGCCAGCAGCTTGGTTCCTAGCGGGGGAATACAAGAGACCCAGTACTTC	CASSLVPSGGIQETQYF
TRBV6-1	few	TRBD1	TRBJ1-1	TGTGCCAGCAGTCGACCGACAGGGGCCCGGAACACTGAAGCTTTCTTT	CASSRPTGARNTEAFF
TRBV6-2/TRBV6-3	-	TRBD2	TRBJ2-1	TGTGCCAGCAATGGAGCGGGAGGGCCGCGTGAGCAGTTCTTC	CASNGAGGPREQFF
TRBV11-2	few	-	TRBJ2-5	TGTGCCAGCAGCTCGGATACTAGTAGCGGAGAGACCCAGTACTTC	CASSSDTSSGETQYF
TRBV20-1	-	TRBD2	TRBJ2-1	TGCAGTGCTCCCAGACCGGGACTAGTTATAAATGAGCAGTTCTTC	CSAPRPGLVINEQFF
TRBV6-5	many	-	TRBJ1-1	TGTGCCAGCAAGTTGCCGAACACTGAAGCTTTCTTT	CASKLPNTEAFF
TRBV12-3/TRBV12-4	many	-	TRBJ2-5	TGTGCCAGCAGTTGGACTCGAGAGACCCAGTACTTC	CASSWTRETQYF
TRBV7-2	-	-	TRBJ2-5	TGTGCCAGCAGCTCCCAGTCCCTATTAGCGTCCGAGACCCAGTACTTC	CASSSQSLLASETQYF
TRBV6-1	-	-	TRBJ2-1	TGTGCCAGCAGTCCAGGGGATCGGAATGAGCAGTTCTTC	CASSPGDRNEQFF
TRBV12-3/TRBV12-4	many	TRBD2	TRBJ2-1	TGTGCCAGCAGTCAATTACTAGCGGGAGCGGGTGAGCAGTTCTTC	CASSQLLAGAGEQFF
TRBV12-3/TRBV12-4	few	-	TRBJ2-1	TGTGCCAGCAGCCTACTTAGTTATGAGCAGTTCTTC	CASSLLSYEQFF
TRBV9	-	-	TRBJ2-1	TGTGCCAGCAGCGGTAGTAGGATTACTTACAATGAGCAGTTCTTC	CASSGSRITYNEQFF
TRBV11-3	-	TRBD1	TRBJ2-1	TGTGCCAGCAGCCTCGGACAGGGAGGTCGTCAGTTCTTC	CASSLGQGGRQFF
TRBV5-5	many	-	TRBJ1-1	TGTGCCAGCAGCTTGGTTCAGACGAACACTGAAGCTTTCTTT	CASSLVQTNTEAFF
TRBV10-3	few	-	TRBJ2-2	TGTGCCATCAAGGGCTCCGGGGAGCTGTTTTTT	CAIKGSGELFF
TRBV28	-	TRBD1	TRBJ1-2	TGTACCAGCAGACCCTACCAGGGGGAAAGAGATGGCTACACCTTC	CTSRPYQGERDGYTF
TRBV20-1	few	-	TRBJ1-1	TGCAGTGCCAAGTCAGGGGTCCTGGTAGCTTTCTTT	CSAKSGVLVAFF
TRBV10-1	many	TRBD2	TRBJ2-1	TGCGCCAGCAGTCAGGGACTAGCGGGGGGTTCGTATGAGCAGTTCTTC	CASSQGLAGGSYEQFF
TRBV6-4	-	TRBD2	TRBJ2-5	TGTGCCAGCAGTCCCTCACTAGCGGGGCAAGAGACCCAGTACTTC	CASSPSLAGQETQYF
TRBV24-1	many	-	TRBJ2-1	TGTGCCACCAGTGACCCAGCGCACTCCTACAATGAGCAGTTCTTC	CATSDPAHSYNEQFF
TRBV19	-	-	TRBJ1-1	TGTGCCAGTAGCCACCAGAACACTGAAGCTTTCTTT	CASSHQNTEAFF
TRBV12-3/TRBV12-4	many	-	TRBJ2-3	TGTGCCAGCAGAGGGATGGGACCAGATACGCAGTATTTT	CASRGMGPDTQYF